Below, 28 T cell receptor beta chains from the same sample are listed, as sequenced in a study of blood T cells in healthy people across ages. Together with a sample-barcoded 5' primer, a J-beta primer mix was included in a second PCR lasting about 6 to 12 cycles. One entry per CDR3 protein, called by TCRdb with MiXCR from the 5' RACE reads. Here the sample spans 700,000 or so distinct CDR3 sequences, roughly 20% being singletons. The source material was blood. All receptors derive from a man aged 65-85 years in good health.

The genes are TRBV20-1 and TRBJ1-4, with 8 positions matching TRBD1. Germline CDR1 is DFQATT and CDR2 is SNEGSKA (reference sequence). Trimming took 0 bases from V and 6 from J; bases not matched to a gene: 12. CDR3 length: 17 residues. Here the CDR3 reads CSARDLGQGTFYEKLFF. The CDR3 nucleotides are TGCAGTGCTAGAGATCTTGGACAGGGAACATTCTATGAAAAACTGTTTTTT.

The chain uses TRBV20-1 and TRBJ2-3; no definite D call. Deletions cut 0 bases from V and 2 bases from J, with 9 bases between. CDR1 and CDR2 (germline): DFQATT, SNEGSKA (reference sequence). This CDR3 is 14 amino acids long. The CDR3 here is CSARDFRTTDTQYF. The DNA of the CDR3 is TGCAGTGCTAGAGATTTCCGGACCACAGATACGCAGTATTTT.

This clonotype showed up just a few times. This sequence joins TRBV5-1 and TRBJ2-3; no definite D call. V was trimmed by 0 bases and J by 6 bases, leaving 11 bases between them. This CDR3 spans 14 amino acids. Per germline, CDR1 SGHRS and CDR2 YFSETQ. The CDR3 DNA reads TGCGCCAGCAGCTTGGGCGCCCTTCGGGATACGCAGTATTTT. Encoded protein: CASSLGALRDTQYF. Supplemented by reference TRBV5-1 and TRBJ2-3, the full variable domain reads KAGVTQTPRYLIKTRGQQVTLSCSPISGHRSVSWYQQTPGQGLQFLFEYFSETQRNKGNFPGRFSGRQFSNSRSEMNVSTLELGDSALYLCASSLGALRDTQYFGPGTRLTVL.

The sample holds a few counts of this clonotype. The rearrangement uses TRBV5-6 and TRBJ2-4; the D gene is possibly TRBD2 (5 bases). Per germline, CDR1 SGHDT and CDR2 YYEEEE. Trimming removed 4 bases from V and 7 bases from J, with 12 bases in between. The CDR3 covers 13 residues. CDR3 region: CASSQDLANIQYF. For the CDR3, the DNA is TGTGCCAGCAGCCAGGACCTAGCCAACATTCAGTACTTC.

This sequence joins TRBV7-2 and TRBJ2-2, with 11 bases that match TRBD2. From germline, CDR1 is SGHTA and CDR2 FQGNSA. The CDR3 sequence is 19 residues long. J gave up 8 bases and V 4 bases, and 18 bases lay outside the gene matches. CDR3 region: CASSSRGTSGSSKLGELFF. CDR3 DNA sequence: TGTGCCAGCAGCTCAAGGGGAACTAGCGGGAGTTCGAAGTTAGGGGAGCTGTTTTTT. The variable domain in full, completed from reference TRBV7-2 and TRBJ2-2, reads GAGVSQSPSNKVTEKGKDVELRCDPISGHTALYWYRQSLGQGLEFLIYFQGNSAPDKSGLPSDRFSAERTGGSVSTLTIQRTQQEDSAVYLCASSSRGTSGSSKLGELFFGEGSRLTVL.

This clonotype was observed a few times. The CDR3 DNA reads TGTGCCAGCAGCCAAGAGGTCAGCCCCGTCTATGGCTACACCTTC. Translation: CASSQEVSPVYGYTF. V gene TRBV14 combines with J gene TRBJ1-2; D is uncertain. The CDR3 contains 15 residues. The germline CDR1 and CDR2 sequences are SGHDN and FVKESK. V lost 0 bases to trimming and J lost 4 bases, with 12 bases between them.

This chain joins TRBV5-5 and TRBJ1-3; 11 nucleotides agree with TRBD1. From germline, CDR1 is SGHKS and CDR2 YYEKEE (reference sequence). The CDR3 extends over 15 amino acids. J lost 2 bases, V lost 4 bases, and 2 bases had no gene match. The CDR3 DNA is TGTGCCAGCAGCACGGGACAGGGGGCTGGAAACACCATATATTTT. It is translated as CASSTGQGAGNTIYF.

This clonotype was counted between two and nine times. The CDR3 loop reads CASSRPIQEAEQFF. The DNA for the CDR3 is TGTGCCAGCAGCAGGCCGATACAGGAGGCTGAGCAGTTCTTC. This chain joins TRBV7-2 and TRBJ2-5; D is perhaps TRBD1 or TRBD2 (5 bases each). With the DNA end fitting TRBJ2-1 better, the J assignment may be wrong. Germline assignment: CDR1 SGHTA and CDR2 FQGNSA. The CDR3 consists of 14 residues.

This clonotype came up a few times. V is TRBV7-9 and J is TRBJ2-5; 11 bases align to TRBD1. The DNA end favors TRBJ2-7, so the J call may be wrong. Germline loops: CDR1 SEHNR, CDR2 FQNEAQ (reference sequence). This CDR3 spans 15 amino acids. The CDR3 region has the DNA TGTGCCAGCAGCCTCAGGACAGGGGGCGGGTACGAGCAGTACTTC. Translating it yields CASSLRTGGGYEQYF.

This clonotype was detected a few times. Written as DNA, the CDR3 is TGTGCCAGCAGTCCTACGACAGGGGGATCACCCCTCCACTTT. It yields the protein CASSPTTGGSPLHF. The chain couples TRBV6-6 to TRBJ1-6, with 9 bases identical to TRBD1. Germline V gene data show CDR1 as MNHNY and CDR2 as SVGAGI (reference sequence). V dropped 5 bases and J dropped 10; count of bases not matched to a gene: 6. The CDR3 has 14 residues.

The chain's CDR3 is CSARGTGGRQDTQYF. CDR3 bases: TGCAGTGCTAGGGGGACGGGAGGTCGGCAAGATACGCAGTATTTT. The V gene is TRBV20-1, the J gene TRBJ2-3; 7 nucleotides match TRBD2. Trimming removed 3 bases from V and 5 bases from J; junction bases left unmatched: 11. The CDR3 has 15 residues. The germline CDR1 and CDR2 sequences are DFQATT and SNEGSKA (reference sequence).

The V and J genes are TRBV10-3 and TRBJ1-4; D is ambiguous. Germline values: CDR1 ENHRY, CDR2 SYGVKD. V lost 4 bases to trimming and J lost 8 bases, with 8 bases between them. The length of the CDR3 is 12 residues. CDR3 in DNA: TGTGCCATCAGTGCCAGCCGCGAAAAACTGTTTTTT. Residues: CAISASREKLFF.

The chain links TRBV12-3 or TRBV12-4 to TRBJ2-1; D may be TRBD1 (5 bases). V dropped 2 bases and J dropped 4 bases, with 12 bases sitting between them. The CDR3 has 15 amino acids. The DNA for the CDR3 is TGTGCCAGCAGTTTACAGGGAACGGAATACAATGAGCAGTTCTTC. Protein sequence: CASSLQGTEYNEQFF.

This chain connects TRBV7-2 to TRBJ1-2; 9 bases are shared with TRBD1. The length of the CDR3 is 14 residues. Germline CDR1 SGHTA, CDR2 FQGNSA. J was trimmed by 4 bases and V by 5 bases; bases with no gene match: 5. CDR3 loop: CASSTNRGPYGYTF. In DNA, the CDR3 is TGTGCCAGCAGCACGAACAGGGGGCCCTATGGCTACACCTTC.

In this sample, this clonotype turned up a few times. The V gene is TRBV20-1, the J gene TRBJ2-4; no firm D call. CDR1 is DFQATT, CDR2 SNEGSKA, per germline (reference sequence). V lost 3 bases and J lost 0, with 15 bases in between. The CDR3 has 16 residues. The CDR3, as DNA: TGCAGTGCTAGTCCCCGACCCGGCCTAGCCAAAAACATTCAGTACTTC. Translation gives CSASPRPGLAKNIQYF.

The chain is built from TRBV7-6 and TRBJ2-1; D is unresolved. The length of the CDR3 is 12 residues. Trimming shortened V by 0 bases and J by 6 bases, and 3 bases separated the two germline ends. Germline V CDR1 and CDR2: SGHVS, FNYEAQ. The CDR3: CASSLAPNEQFF. DNA of the CDR3: TGTGCCAGCAGCTTAGCGCCCAATGAGCAGTTCTTC.

This clonotype showed up just a few times. Since a much larger clone is just one base distant, this may be a read error. The CDR3 is CGVPSPSGHNEQFF. The CDR3 DNA reads TGCGGCGTCCCCTCCCCTAGCGGCCACAATGAGCAGTTCTTC. The genes are TRBV29-1 and TRBJ2-1; 7 bases are a match to TRBD2. The CDR3 covers 14 residues. Germline values: CDR1 SQVTM, CDR2 ANQGSEA.

This clonotype was seen only a few times. This sequence joins TRBV7-9 and TRBJ1-2; D remains unclear. CDR3 length: 13 residues. Trimming took 6 bases from V and 12 from J, leaving 20 bases between them. Germline V gene lookup returns CDR1 SEHNR and CDR2 FQNEAQ (reference sequence). The CDR3 loop is CASRLNGKELDTF. CDR3 nucleotides: TGTGCCAGCAGATTAAATGGGAAGGAGCTGGACACCTTC.

This clonotype was seen a few times. The V and J genes are TRBV5-6 and TRBJ2-5; 9 bases agree with TRBD2. CDR1 and CDR2 from the germline V gene are SGHDT and YYEEEE. V dropped 1 base and J dropped 4; count of bases not matched to a gene: 5. The CDR3 runs 15 residues. The CDR3 reads CASSLWLAGLETQYF. Here the CDR3 DNA reads TGTGCCAGCAGCTTGTGGCTAGCGGGACTAGAGACCCAGTACTTC.

This clonotype was found a few times. This chain connects TRBV20-1 to TRBJ1-1; TRBD1 matches at 8 bases. Germline CDR1 reads DFQATT; CDR2 reads SNEGSKA (reference sequence). V lost 3 bases to trimming and J lost 11 bases; unmatched junction nucleotides: 17. CDR3 size: 15 residues. The CDR3 coding sequence is TGCAGTGCTAGCGTCCAACACCAAGGACAGGGTCGCGCTTTCTTT. Its protein product is CSASVQHQGQGRAFF.

This chain links TRBV29-1 with TRBJ2-1; D is undetermined. CDR1 SQVTM and CDR2 ANQGSEA come from the germline V gene. This CDR3 contains 12 residues. The V and J ends lost 1 base and 5 bases respectively, with 6 bases between them. This chain's CDR3 is CSVEVSNNEQFF. CDR3 coding DNA: TGCAGCGTTGAAGTCAGCAACAATGAGCAGTTCTTC.

The chain carries TRBV19 and TRBJ1-3, with unresolved D. Germline CDR1 LNHDA, CDR2 SQIVND (reference sequence). The CDR3 covers 14 residues. V lost 5 bases, J lost 4 bases, and 12 bases lay in between. CDR3 in DNA: TGTGCCAGTAGTGGAGGGCGGACGGGAAACACCATATATTTT. It encodes CASSGGRTGNTIYF.

This clonotype was counted a few times. As DNA, the CDR3 is TGTGCCAGCAGCTTAGCTTCCCTAGCGGGATTCAATGAGCAGTTCTTC. Residues: CASSLASLAGFNEQFF. The V and J genes are TRBV7-2 and TRBJ2-1, with 9 bases matching TRBD2. The CDR3 sequence is 16 residues long. Looked up from germline, CDR1 is SGHTA and CDR2 is FQGNSA. J was trimmed by 6 bases and V by 0 bases; bases with no gene match: 6.

The CDR3 region has the DNA TGTGCCAGCCGACCCTCGGCGGTCCGGTATGGCTACACCTTC. This sequence encodes CASRPSAVRYGYTF. The rearrangement joins TRBV12-3 or TRBV12-4 to TRBJ1-2; unclear D gene. This CDR3 region has 14 residues. Trimming took 8 bases from V and 5 from J, leaving 18 bases between them.

The chain uses TRBV29-1 and TRBJ2-5; 7 positions agree with TRBD1. In germline, CDR1 is SQVTM, CDR2 ANQGSEA. J gave up 3 bases and V 7 bases, and 5 bases lay outside the gene matches. The CDR3 runs to 12 residues. This chain's CDR3 is CSGRTGEETQYF. The CDR3 DNA reads as TGCAGCGGTAGGACAGGCGAAGAGACCCAGTACTTC.

This clonotype was seen more than once but under ten times. V gene TRBV20-1 combines with J gene TRBJ2-2, with D possibly being TRBD1 (6 bases). V was trimmed by 1 base and J by 5 bases, leaving 11 bases between them. Germline CDR1 is DFQATT and CDR2 is SNEGSKA (reference sequence). The length of the CDR3 is 14 residues. The CDR3, as DNA: TGCAGTGCTAGAGGGGACATCGGGACCGGGGAGCTGTTTTTT. It encodes CSARGDIGTGELFF.

The rearrangement joins TRBV10-2 to TRBJ2-7; D is ambiguous. Germline values: CDR1 WSHSY, CDR2 SAAADI. Trimming took 10 bases from V and 6 from J, leaving 13 bases between them. The CDR3 is 11 residues long. CDR3 in DNA: TGCGCCACCCTAGAGGCGTCCGAGCAGTACTTC. It specifies CATLEASEQYF.

This clonotype appeared a few times. The chain uses TRBV10-2 and TRBJ2-7; D ambiguous. The CDR3 sequence is 14 residues long. The V gene's germline CDR1 is WSHSY and CDR2 SAAADI. Trimming shortened V by 0 bases and J by 5 bases, and 11 bases separated the two germline ends. DNA for the CDR3: TGCGCCAGCAGTGAGTCGAGGCTTGGCCACGAGCAGTACGTC. As protein: CASSESRLGHEQYV.